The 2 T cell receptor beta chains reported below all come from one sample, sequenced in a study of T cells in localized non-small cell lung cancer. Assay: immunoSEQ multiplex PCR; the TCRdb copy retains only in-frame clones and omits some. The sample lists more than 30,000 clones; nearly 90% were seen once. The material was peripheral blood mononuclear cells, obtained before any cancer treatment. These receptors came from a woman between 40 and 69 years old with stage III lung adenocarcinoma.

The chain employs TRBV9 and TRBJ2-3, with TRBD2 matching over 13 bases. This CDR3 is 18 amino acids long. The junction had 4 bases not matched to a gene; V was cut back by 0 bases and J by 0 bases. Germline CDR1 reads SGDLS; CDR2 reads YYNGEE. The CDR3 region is CASSVEGTSGVSTDTQYF. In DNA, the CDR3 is TGTGCCAGCAGCGTAGAAGGGACTAGCGGGGTTAGCACAGATACGCAGTATTTT. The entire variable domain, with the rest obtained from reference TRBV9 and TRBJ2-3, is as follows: DSGVTQTPKHLITATGQRVTLRCSPRSGDLSVYWYQQSLDQGLQFLIQYYNGEERAKGNILERFSAQQFPDLHSELNLSSLELGDSALYFCASSVEGTSGVSTDTQYFGPGTRLTVL.

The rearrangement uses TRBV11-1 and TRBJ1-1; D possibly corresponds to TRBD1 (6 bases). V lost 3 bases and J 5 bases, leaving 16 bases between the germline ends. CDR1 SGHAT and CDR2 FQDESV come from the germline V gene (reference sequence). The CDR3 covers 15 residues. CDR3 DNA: TGTGCCAGCAGCTTGGGGGCAGGGACGAGTACTGAAGCTTTCTTT. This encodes CASSLGAGTSTEAFF.